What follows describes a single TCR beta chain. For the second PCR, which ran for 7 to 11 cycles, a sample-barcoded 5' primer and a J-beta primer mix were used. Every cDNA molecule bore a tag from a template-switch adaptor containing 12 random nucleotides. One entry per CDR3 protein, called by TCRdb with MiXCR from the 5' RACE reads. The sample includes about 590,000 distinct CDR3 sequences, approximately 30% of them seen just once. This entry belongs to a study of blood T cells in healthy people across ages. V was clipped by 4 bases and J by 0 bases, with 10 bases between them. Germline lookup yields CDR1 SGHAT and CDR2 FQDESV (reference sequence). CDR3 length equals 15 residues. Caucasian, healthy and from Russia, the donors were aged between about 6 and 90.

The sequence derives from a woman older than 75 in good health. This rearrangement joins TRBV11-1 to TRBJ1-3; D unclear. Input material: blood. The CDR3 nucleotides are TGTGCCAGCAGCTGGAACACCCGCTCTGGAAACACCATATATTTT. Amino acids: CASSWNTRSGNTIYF. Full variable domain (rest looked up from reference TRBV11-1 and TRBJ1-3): EAEVAQSPRYKITEKSQAVAFWCDPISGHATLYWYRQILGQGPELLVQFQDESVVDDSQLPKDRFSAERLKGVDSTLKIQPAELGDSAMYLCASSWNTRSGNTIYFGEGSWLTVV.